This T cell receptor (beta chain) was sequenced in a study of CD8 T cells in Susac syndrome (dated by TCRdb to between 2019 and 2020). Context from the whole study: Whether CD8+ T cell activation and differentiation in Susac syndrome was antigen driven was tested using repertoire sequencing. Overall study outcomes, separate from this receptor: The number of individuals in the TCR sequencing and HLA analysis was acknowledged as relatively small.

The germline ends are 8 bases apart after V is trimmed by 2 bases and J by 4 bases. In the germline V gene (reference sequence), CDR1 corresponds to MNHNY and CDR2 to SVGAGI. From its cysteine to its phenylalanine, the CDR3 spans 13 amino acids. CDR3 DNA is the only sequence kept; it has 39 bases, read in frame from the first base. RNA was extracted using the RNeasy kit, and roughly 0.5 to 1 microgram was reverse transcribed with random hexamers. The immunoSEQ multiplex PCR assay, which covers 54 Vbeta and 13 Jbeta segments, was used to amplify TCR beta CDR3 regions. To correct PCR amplification bias, a synthetic template baseline was used for both primer optimization and computational correction. As for the original processing: Reads were annotated to V, D and J genes per IMGT and analyzed with immunoSEQ Analyzer, keeping only productive sequences. Clonality was calculated as one minus the Shannon entropy normalized by log2 of the number of productive unique sequences. For each patient and control, public and private clones were evaluated among the 100 most prevalent clones. Clones were defined as Susac-specific if absent from the healthy and MS cohorts, from 900 to 1,200 published viral clones and from other ImmuneACCESS disease sequences. The public reads were reanalyzed by TCRdb: fastp trimming at Q25, MiXCR alignment, in-frame beta chains only. Rows merge per CDR3 protein into single entries with the most common DNA and genes. Here the V and J calls rest on TCRdb's processing, not on the authors' analysis. This sample comprises 130,000 or so distinct CDR3 sequences, less than 95% of them detected only once. Together, the top ten hold roughly 0.092% of the sample.

Worth noting for this clonotype: The antigen it recognizes is unknown. Base quality data are lacking; no much larger clone is found one base away.

Peripheral blood CD8+ and CD4+ T cells from healthy donors, Susac syndrome patients and multiple sclerosis patients were profiled by high-throughput TCR beta sequencing. Healthy donors were included as age- and sex-matched controls. Bulk CD8+ and CD4+ T cells were purified by magnetic negative isolation, while CD8+ TEMRA cells were enriched using FACS. Blood was collected in EDTA tubes and processed within 24 hours, with PBMCs isolated through density gradient centrifugation. PBMCs intended for TCR sequencing were frozen in liquid nitrogen and were later thawed in a 37 degrees C water bath. Purity of sorted or isolated CD4+, CD8+ and CD8+ TEMRA cells was at least 90%.

The chain links TRBV6-6 with TRBJ1-1; no D gene can be assigned with confidence. This TCR came from a human donor in good health. The sequencing sample was made of CD4+ T cells from PBMCs. The DNA sequence is TGTGCCAGCAGTTACCTCGAGAGCACTGAAGCTTTCTTT. It codes for CASSYLESTEAFF.